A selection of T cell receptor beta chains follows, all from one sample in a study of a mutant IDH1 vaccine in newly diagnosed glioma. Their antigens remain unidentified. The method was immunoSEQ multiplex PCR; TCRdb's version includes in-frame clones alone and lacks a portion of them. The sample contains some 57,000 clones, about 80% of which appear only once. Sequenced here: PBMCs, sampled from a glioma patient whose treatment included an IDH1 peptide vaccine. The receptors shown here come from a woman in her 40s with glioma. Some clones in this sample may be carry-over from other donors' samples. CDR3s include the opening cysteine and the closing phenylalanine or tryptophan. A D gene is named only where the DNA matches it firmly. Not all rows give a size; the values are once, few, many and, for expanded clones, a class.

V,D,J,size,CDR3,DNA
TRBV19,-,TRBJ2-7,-,CASSIAGAARGNEQYF,TGTGCCAGTAGTATAGCCGGGGCCGCAAGGGGTAACGAGCAGTACTTC
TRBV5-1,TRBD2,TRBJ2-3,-,CASSPGLAGGPADTQYF,TGCGCCAGCAGCCCGGGACTAGCGGGGGGGCCCGCAGATACGCAGTATTTT
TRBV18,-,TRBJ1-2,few,CASTTGTVNYGYTF,TGTGCCAGCACGACTGGGACGGTTAACTATGGCTACACCTTC
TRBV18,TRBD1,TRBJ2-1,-,CASSPPRTGSPEQFF,TGTGCCAGCTCACCCCCGCGGACAGGGTCCCCTGAGCAGTTCTTC
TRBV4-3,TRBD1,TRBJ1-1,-,CASSQDRGGQAFF,TGCGCCAGCAGCCAAGATAGAGGGGGACAGGCTTTCTTT
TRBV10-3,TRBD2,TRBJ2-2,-,CAISETGGTTGELFF,TGTGCCATCAGTGAGACCGGGGGGACCACCGGGGAGCTGTTTTTT
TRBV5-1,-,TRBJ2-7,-,CASSSREQSYEQYF,TGCGCCAGCAGCTCCCGGGAGCAATCCTACGAGCAGTACTTC
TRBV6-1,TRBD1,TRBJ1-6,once,CASSDRGGFHF,TGTGCCAGCAGTGACAGGGGGGGATTCCACTTT
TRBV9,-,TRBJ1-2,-,CASRAGDGYTF,TGTGCCAGCAGAGCAGGGGATGGCTACACCTTC
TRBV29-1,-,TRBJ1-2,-,CSVARGREGYTF,TGCAGCGTTGCCAGGGGAAGAGAGGGCTACACCTTC
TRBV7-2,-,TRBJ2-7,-,CASSSTMGYEQYF,TGTGCCAGCAGCTCTACGATGGGCTACGAGCAGTACTTC
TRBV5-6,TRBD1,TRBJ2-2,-,CASSLSGTGMTGELFF,TGTGCCAGCAGCTTATCCGGGACAGGGATGACCGGGGAGCTGTTTTTT
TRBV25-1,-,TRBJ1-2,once,CASSELGRGQVYGYTF,TGTGCCAGCAGTGAATTGGGACGGGGACAAGTCTATGGCTACACCTTC
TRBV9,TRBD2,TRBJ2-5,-,CASSAPGLAGGPQETQYF,TGTGCCAGCAGCGCCCCGGGACTGGCGGGAGGGCCCCAAGAGACCCAGTACTTC
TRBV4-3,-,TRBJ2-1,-,CASSQDNWDSYNEQFF,TGCGCCAGCAGCCAAGATAATTGGGACTCCTACAATGAGCAGTTCTTC
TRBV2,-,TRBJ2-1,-,CASSGSAASYNEQFF,TGTGCCAGCAGTGGGTCGGCGGCTTCCTACAATGAGCAGTTCTTC
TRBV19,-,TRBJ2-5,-,CASSTSPETQYF,TGTGCCAGTAGTACCTCCCCGGAGACCCAGTACTTC
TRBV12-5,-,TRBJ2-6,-,CASAMGANVLTF,TGTGCTAGTGCAATGGGGGCCAACGTCCTGACTTTC
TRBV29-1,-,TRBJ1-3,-,CSARGGALSGNTIYF,TGCAGCGCCCGGGGGGGGGCGTTGTCTGGAAACACCATATATTTT
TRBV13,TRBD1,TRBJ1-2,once,CASSLGQNPTGGQWGYTF,TGTGCCAGCAGCTTAGGCCAAAACCCGACAGGGGGCCAATGGGGCTACACCTTC
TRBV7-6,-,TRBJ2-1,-,CASSQQGWDEQFF,TGTGCCAGCAGCCAACAGGGCTGGGATGAGCAGTTCTTC
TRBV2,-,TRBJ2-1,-,CASNSGSSYNEQFF,TGTGCCAGCAATTCCGGTAGCTCCTACAATGAGCAGTTCTTC
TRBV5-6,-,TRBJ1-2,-,CASSPYDRNYGYTF,TGTGCCAGCAGCCCCTACGACAGAAACTATGGCTACACCTTC
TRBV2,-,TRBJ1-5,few,CASKSVGNQPQHF,TGTGCCAGCAAGAGTGTGGGCAATCAGCCCCAGCATTTT
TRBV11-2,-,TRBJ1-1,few,CASSLVGGETEAFF,TGTGCCAGCAGCTTAGTGGGGGGTGAGACTGAAGCTTTCTTT
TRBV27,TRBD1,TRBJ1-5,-,CASGPRTGAHQPQHF,TGTGCCAGCGGGCCACGGACAGGGGCGCATCAGCCCCAGCATTTT
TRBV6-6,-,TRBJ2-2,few,CASSNLRRANTGELFF,TGTGCCAGCAGTAACCTACGACGGGCGAACACCGGGGAGCTGTTTTTT
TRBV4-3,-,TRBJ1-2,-,CASSQEMATGGEYGYTF,TGCGCCAGCAGCCAAGAAATGGCAACAGGTGGAGAGTATGGCTACACCTTC
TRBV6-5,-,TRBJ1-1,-,CASSYSMGMVGTEAFF,TGTGCCAGCAGTTACTCGATGGGAATGGTAGGCACTGAAGCTTTCTTT
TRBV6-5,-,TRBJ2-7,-,CASSYSTASSYEQYF,TGTGCCAGCAGTTACTCGACGGCTAGCTCCTACGAGCAGTACTTC
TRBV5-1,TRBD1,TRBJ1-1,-,CASSLPDRVNTEAFF,TGCGCCAGCAGCTTGCCCGACAGGGTGAACACTGAAGCTTTCTTT
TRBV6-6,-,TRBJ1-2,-,CASHQETNYGYTF,TGTGCCTCCCATCAGGAGACTAACTATGGCTACACCTTC
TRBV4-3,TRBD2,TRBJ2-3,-,CASSTTSGGPGADTQYF,TGCGCCAGCAGCACGACTAGCGGGGGGCCCGGGGCAGATACGCAGTATTTT
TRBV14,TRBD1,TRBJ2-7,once,CASSIGQGRYEQYF,TGTGCCAGCAGCATAGGACAGGGGAGGTACGAGCAGTACTTC
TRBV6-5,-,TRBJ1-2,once,CASSYGGRGYGYTF,TGTGCCAGCAGTTACGGCGGACGGGGCTATGGCTACACCTTC
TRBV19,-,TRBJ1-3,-,CASSIRGSGNTIYF,TGTGCCAGTAGTATTAGGGGTTCTGGAAACACCATATATTTT
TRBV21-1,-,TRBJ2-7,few,CASSRMADSYEQYF,TGTGCCAGCAGCAGGATGGCAGACTCCTACGAGCAGTACTTC
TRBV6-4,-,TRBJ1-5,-,CASSDSSAGYNQPQHF,TGTGCCAGCAGTGACTCATCTGCCGGTTACAATCAGCCCCAGCATTTT
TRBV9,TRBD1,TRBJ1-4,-,CASSESYRGLGEKLFF,TGTGCCAGCAGCGAATCCTACAGGGGGCTAGGTGAAAAACTGTTTTTT
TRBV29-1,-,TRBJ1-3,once,CSVEHSLDSGNTIYF,TGCAGCGTTGAACACAGCCTGGACTCTGGAAACACCATATATTTT
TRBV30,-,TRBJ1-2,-,CAWSKEARGEYGYTF,TGTGCCTGGAGTAAAGAGGCCCGGGGGGAATATGGCTACACCTTC
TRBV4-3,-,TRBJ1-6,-,CASSQDKAGRSPLHF,TGCGCCAGCAGCCAAGATAAGGCAGGGAGATCACCCCTCCACTTT
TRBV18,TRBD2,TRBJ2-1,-,CASSPPTSGGIAGQFF,TGTGCCAGCTCACCCCCCACTAGCGGTGGGATTGCGGGGCAGTTCTTC
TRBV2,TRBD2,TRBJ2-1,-,CASSWTSGGPRDEQFF,TGTGCCAGCAGTTGGACTAGCGGGGGGCCGAGGGATGAGCAGTTCTTC
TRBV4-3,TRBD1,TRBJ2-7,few,CASSRDRDYEQYF,TGCGCCAGCAGCCGGGACAGGGATTACGAGCAGTACTTC
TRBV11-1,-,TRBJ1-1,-,CASSLRTSSIPDEAFF,TGTGCCAGCAGCTTGCGGACAAGTTCGATCCCGGATGAAGCTTTCTTT
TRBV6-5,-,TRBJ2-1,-,CASSYRRIQFF,TGTGCCAGCAGTTACCGACGCATACAGTTCTTC
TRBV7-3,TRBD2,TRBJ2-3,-,CASSLSSGDTDTQYF,TGTGCCAGCAGCTTATCTAGCGGCGATACAGATACGCAGTATTTT
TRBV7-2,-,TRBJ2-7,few,CASSQQSSYEQYF,TGTGCCAGCAGCCAACAGAGCTCCTACGAGCAGTACTTC
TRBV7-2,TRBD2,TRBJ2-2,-,CASSLRIAGAGELFF,TGTGCCAGCAGCTTGCGAATAGCGGGAGCCGGGGAGCTGTTTTTT
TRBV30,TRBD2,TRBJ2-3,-,CAWSVPRPSGGTDTQYF,TGTGCCTGGAGTGTACCCCGGCCTAGCGGGGGCACAGATACGCAGTATTTT
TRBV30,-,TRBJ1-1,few,CAWSLWGPLNTEAFF,TGTGCCTGGAGTCTGTGGGGGCCCCTGAACACTGAAGCTTTCTTT
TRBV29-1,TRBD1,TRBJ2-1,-,CSGGQYNEQFF,TGCAGCGGGGGACAGTACAATGAGCAGTTCTTC